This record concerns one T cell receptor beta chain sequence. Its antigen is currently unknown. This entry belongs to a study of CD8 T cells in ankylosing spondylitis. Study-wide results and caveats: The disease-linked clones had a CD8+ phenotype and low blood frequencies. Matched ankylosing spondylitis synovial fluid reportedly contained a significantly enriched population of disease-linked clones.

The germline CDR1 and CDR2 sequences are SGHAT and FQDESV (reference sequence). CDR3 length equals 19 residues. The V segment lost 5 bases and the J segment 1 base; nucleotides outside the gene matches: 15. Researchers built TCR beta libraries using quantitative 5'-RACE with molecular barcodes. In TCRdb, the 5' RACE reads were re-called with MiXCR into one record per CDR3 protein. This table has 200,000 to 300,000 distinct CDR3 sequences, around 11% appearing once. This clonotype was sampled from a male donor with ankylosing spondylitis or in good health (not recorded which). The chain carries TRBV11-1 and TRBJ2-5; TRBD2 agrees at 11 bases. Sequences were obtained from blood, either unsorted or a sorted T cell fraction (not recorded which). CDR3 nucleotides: TGTGCCAGCAGCGAACAGGATGCCTGGGGACTAGCGGCCCAAGAGACCCAGTACTTC. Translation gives CASSEQDAWGLAAQETQYF. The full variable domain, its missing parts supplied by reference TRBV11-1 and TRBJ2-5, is EAEVAQSPRYKITEKSQAVAFWCDPISGHATLYWYRQILGQGPELLVQFQDESVVDDSQLPKDRFSAERLKGVDSTLKIQPAELGDSAMYLCASSEQDAWGLAAQETQYFGPGTRLLVL.